Each of the 27 T cell receptor beta chains below was sequenced from the same sample in a study of blood T cell repertoires in COVID-19. TCRdb's copy holds only in-frame clones and misses some; the assay was immunoSEQ multiplex PCR. The sample lists about 250,000 clones, around 81% seen once, with approximately 4.8% in the top ten. Sequencing input: peripheral blood. The receptors originated from a man in his fifties with active or convalescent COVID-19.

This chain links TRBV12-3 or TRBV12-4 with TRBJ2-4; unclear D gene. The CDR3 is made up of 13 amino acids. V was trimmed by 10 bases and J by 1 base, leaving 11 bases between them. The CDR3 is CAIVEVAKNIQYF. CDR3 DNA sequence: TGTGCCATCGTCGAGGTGGCCAAAAACATTCAGTACTTC.

The chain employs TRBV7-9 and TRBJ1-4; maybe TRBD1 (6 bases). V lost 3 bases to trimming and J lost 8 bases, with 16 bases between them. The length of the CDR3 is 15 residues. Germline CDR1 is SEHNR and CDR2 is FQNEAQ (reference sequence). The CDR3 here is CASSFFRGKREKLFF. CDR3 in DNA: TGTGCCAGCAGCTTCTTCAGGGGAAAACGGGAAAAACTGTTTTTT.

The rearrangement uses TRBV20-1 and TRBJ1-1; 9 bases match TRBD1. J gave up 7 bases and V 5 bases, and 2 bases lay outside the gene matches. Germline V gene data show CDR1 as DFQATT and CDR2 as SNEGSKA (reference sequence). The CDR3 consists of 11 residues. The CDR3 loop reads CSAWTGVEAFF. Here the CDR3 DNA reads TGCAGTGCTTGGACAGGGGTTGAAGCTTTCTTT.

This chain uses TRBV6-5 with TRBJ1-1; 8 bases are shared with TRBD1. Germline lookup yields CDR1 MNHEY and CDR2 SVGAGI. J was trimmed by 11 bases and V by 5 bases; bases with no gene match: 7. The CDR3 is 12 amino acids. The CDR3 nucleotides read TGTGCCAGCAGTCCAAGGACAGGGTCGGCTTTCTTT. This gives the protein CASSPRTGSAFF.

V is TRBV6-5 and J is TRBJ1-5; D is unresolved. Trimming took 4 bases from V and 1 from J, leaving 11 bases between them. The CDR3 is made up of 15 amino acids. Germline-derived CDR1 and CDR2 are MNHEY and SVGAGI. The CDR3 DNA sequence: TGTGCCAGCAGTTCTAAGAGGGTGAGCAATCAGCCCCAGCATTTT. Translation: CASSSKRVSNQPQHF.

The DNA for the CDR3 is TGTGCCTGGAGCGGTGGGGGGGCGCGTGAGCAGTTCTTC. As protein: CAWSGGGAREQFF. The chain combines TRBV30 with TRBJ2-1, with D maybe TRBD2 (7 bases). The ends were cut back, 3 bases at V and 9 bases at J, with 15 bases in the middle. This CDR3 contains 13 residues. Germline assignment: CDR1 GTSNPN and CDR2 SVGIG (reference sequence).

The chain employs TRBV3-1 (or the pseudogene TRBV3-2) and TRBJ1-1, with D possibly matching TRBD1 (6 bases). Germline V lookup: CDR1 LGHDT, CDR2 YNNKEL (reference sequence). Deletions cut 2 bases from V and 8 bases from J, with 12 bases between. The CDR3 runs to 13 residues. CDR3 amino acids: CASSQFLTGEAFF. The CDR3 coding sequence is TGTGCCAGCAGCCAATTCTTGACAGGAGAAGCTTTCTTT.

The chain recombines TRBV27 with TRBJ2-1; 7 nucleotides match TRBD2. The germline CDR1 and CDR2 sequences are MNHEY and SMNVEV (reference sequence). This CDR3 is 17 amino acids long. Losses at the gene ends were 6 bases for V and 2 bases for J; bases not matched to a gene: 13. CDR3 loop: CASSLRGGGGPYNEQFF. Written as DNA, the CDR3 is TGTGCCAGCAGCTTAAGGGGTGGCGGGGGACCCTACAATGAGCAGTTCTTC.

V is TRBV5-3 and J is TRBJ1-5, with 8 bases matching TRBD1. TRBV5-3 is recorded as an ORF, its role being uncertain. This CDR3 is built from 13 residues. Trimming removed 7 bases from V and 6 bases from J; junction bases left unmatched: 6. CDR3 residues: CARETGACQPQHF. CDR3 nucleotide sequence: TGTGCCAGAGAGACAGGGGCCTGTCAGCCCCAGCATTTT.

The sample holds a few counts of this clone. The chain uses TRBV7-2 and TRBJ1-2; no definite D call. The CDR3 totals 15 residues. Germline CDR1 is SGHTA and CDR2 is FQGNSA. V was cut by 3 bases and J by 2 bases, with 13 bases left in between. This CDR3 reads CASSFIRVGNYGYTF. The CDR3 nucleotides are TGTGCCAGCAGCTTTATACGGGTCGGAAACTATGGCTACACCTTC.

The genes are TRBV19 and TRBJ2-4, with 7 bases matching TRBD2. Trimming at V came to 4 bases and at J to 8 bases, leaving 5 bases not matched to a gene. The CDR3 is made up of 13 amino acids. Per germline, CDR1 LNHDA and CDR2 SQIVND (reference sequence). CDR3 in DNA: TGTGCCAGTAGTACCCTCCGGGGGGACATTCAGTACTTC. Translating it yields CASSTLRGDIQYF.

The J gene is TRBJ2-2, the V gene TRBV28; the match to TRBD1 covers 7 bases. V shed 6 bases, J shed 0 bases, and the junction held 7 bases outside the gene matches. Germline values: CDR1 MDHEN, CDR2 SYDVKM. This CDR3 comprises 16 residues. This CDR3 reads CASSPDGTANTGELFF. CDR3 in DNA: TGTGCCAGCAGCCCCGACGGGACAGCGAACACCGGGGAGCTGTTTTTT.

This chain connects TRBV15 to TRBJ1-2, with 9 bases fitting TRBD1. After removal of 4 bases from V and 8 bases from J, the junction contained 17 bases not matched to a gene. The CDR3 totals 17 residues. Germline V gene sequence: CDR1 LNHNV, CDR2 YYDKDF (reference sequence). CDR3 DNA: TGTGCCACCAGCAACCCCGGGACAGGGACTCCGGGTATGGGCTACACCTTC. Translation gives CATSNPGTGTPGMGYTF.

The gene calls are TRBV7-2 and TRBJ2-3; 10 bases agree with TRBD2. V lost 5 bases and J lost 5; bases outside the gene matches: 7. This CDR3 region has 15 residues. Germline CDR1 and CDR2: SGHTA and FQGNSA. The CDR3, as DNA: TGTGCCAGCAGCCTCAGCGGGGGGGCAAAAGATACGCAGTATTTT. Encoded protein: CASSLSGGAKDTQYF.

The V gene is TRBV7-9, the J gene TRBJ1-2; 8 bases align to TRBD1. CDR3 length equals 14 residues. Trimming at V came to 3 bases and at J to 4 bases, leaving 4 bases not matched to a gene. Germline CDR1 SEHNR, CDR2 FQNEAQ (reference sequence). Here the CDR3 reads CASSLTGEAYGYTF. The CDR3 DNA reads as TGTGCCAGCAGCTTGACAGGGGAGGCCTATGGCTACACCTTC.

V usage is TRBV29-1 and J usage is TRBJ1-5, with no clear D. Trimming stripped 6 bases from V and 1 base from J, with 16 bases between. The V gene's germline CDR1 is SQVTM and CDR2 ANQGSEA. CDR3 size: 15 residues. DNA of the CDR3: TGCAGCGTGGCGGGAGGAGCTGGAAGCAATCAGCCCCAGCATTTT. It is translated as CSVAGGAGSNQPQHF. The full variable domain, rest sourced from reference TRBV29-1 and TRBJ1-5, is SAVISQKPSRDICQRGTSLTIQCQVDSQVTMMFWYRQQPGQSLTLIATANQGSEATYESGFVIDKFPISRPNLTFSTLTVSNMSPEDSSIYLCSVAGGAGSNQPQHFGDGTRLSIL.

The V gene is TRBV6-6, the J gene TRBJ1-2, with a possible D match to TRBD1 (5 bases). CDR3 size: 16 residues. Germline-derived CDR1 and CDR2 are MNHNY and SVGAGI (reference sequence). V was pared by 0 bases and J by 7 bases, with 18 bases between. The CDR3 loop reads CASSYSGQPEGLGYTF. CDR3 DNA: TGTGCCAGCAGTTACTCCGGGCAGCCGGAGGGGCTTGGCTACACCTTC.

This chain uses TRBV5-8 with TRBJ2-3, with D tentatively TRBD1 (6 bases). This CDR3 has 15 amino acids. CDR1 SGHTS and CDR2 YDEGEE come from the germline V gene. V was cut by 0 bases and J by 4 bases, with 12 bases left in between. CDR3 residues: CASSLDGKGADTQYF. The CDR3 DNA reads as TGTGCCAGCAGCTTGGACGGGAAGGGGGCAGATACGCAGTATTTT.

V gene TRBV29-1 combines with J gene TRBJ2-5; perhaps TRBD2 as D (6 bases). The V gene's germline CDR1 is SQVTM and CDR2 ANQGSEA. V lost 0 bases, J lost 8 bases, and 13 bases lay in between. The CDR3 spans 13 residues. The chain's CDR3 is CSVEDQAGRTQYF. DNA for the CDR3: TGCAGCGTTGAAGATCAAGCGGGTCGCACCCAGTACTTC.

The chain has TRBV5-1 and TRBJ2-5; maybe TRBD1 (6 bases). Looked up from germline, CDR1 is SGHRS and CDR2 is YFSETQ. This CDR3 comprises 15 residues. Trimming removed 0 bases at V and 2 bases at J, with 11 bases between. For the CDR3, the DNA is TGCGCCAGCAGCTTGGGGCAGGGGAATCAAGAGACCCAGTACTTC. It yields the protein CASSLGQGNQETQYF.

This rearrangement joins TRBV6-5 to TRBJ2-1; D may be TRBD2 (5 bases). The CDR3 consists of 13 residues. Per the germline V gene, CDR1 is MNHEY and CDR2 is SVGAGI. V shed 6 bases and J shed 10 bases, with 16 bases lying between them. This CDR3 reads CASSSASLREQFF. CDR3 DNA sequence: TGTGCCAGCAGCTCAGCTAGCTTGCGGGAGCAGTTCTTC.

This chain connects TRBV19 to TRBJ2-7; weak D call: TRBD2 (5 bases). Trimming shortened V by 5 bases and J by 5 bases, and 7 bases separated the two germline ends. Per germline, CDR1 LNHDA and CDR2 SQIVND (reference sequence). This CDR3 comprises 11 residues. This CDR3 reads CASSERDEQYF. The CDR3 DNA follows: TGTGCCAGTAGTGAGAGGGACGAGCAGTACTTC.

The chain recombines TRBV30 with TRBJ1-1; D is ambiguous. The CDR3 sequence is 11 residues long. Trimming took 2 bases from V and 6 from J, leaving 7 bases between them. Germline loops: CDR1 GTSNPN, CDR2 SVGIG (reference sequence). CDR3 sequence (DNA): TGTGCCTGGAGTTCCCAATCTGAAGCTTTCTTT. It encodes CAWSSQSEAFF.

V gene TRBV6-2 or TRBV6-3 combines with J gene TRBJ2-1, with TRBD2 matching 9 bases. Germline lookup yields CDR1 MNHEY and CDR2 SVGEGT. This CDR3 comprises 16 residues. The V and J ends lost 2 bases and 4 bases, in that order; junction bases with no gene match: 6. CDR3: CASSYRRSGGYNEQFF. The CDR3 nucleotides are TGTGCCAGCAGTTACCGCCGTAGCGGGGGTTACAATGAGCAGTTCTTC.

This clone was observed a few times. This chain links TRBV9 with TRBJ2-3; the match to TRBD1 covers 8 bases. This CDR3 spans 16 amino acids. The germline gives CDR1 SGDLS, CDR2 YYNGEE. V lost 3 bases and J lost 3; bases outside the gene matches: 9. The CDR3 loop reads CASSGPPGQVTDTQYF. CDR3 DNA sequence: TGTGCCAGCAGCGGGCCACCGGGACAGGTTACAGATACGCAGTATTTT.

The chain employs TRBV28 and TRBJ1-5; TRBD1 might be the D (5 bases). There are 14 residues in the CDR3. V dropped 7 bases and J dropped 1 base, with 11 bases sitting between them. The V gene's germline CDR1 is MDHEN and CDR2 SYDVKM. The CDR3 here is CASTQGGSNQPQHF. The CDR3 bases are TGTGCCAGCACCCAGGGAGGGAGCAATCAGCCCCAGCATTTT.

This clone was recorded only once. This chain joins TRBV2 and TRBJ1-1, with unresolved D. Trimming cost V 8 bases and J 0 bases, with 7 bases left between them. The CDR3 loop spans 12 amino acids. Germline-derived CDR1 and CDR2 are SNHLY and FYNNEI. The CDR3 DNA reads TGTGCCAGCGTTGAGATGAACACTGAAGCTTTCTTT. Protein product: CASVEMNTEAFF.